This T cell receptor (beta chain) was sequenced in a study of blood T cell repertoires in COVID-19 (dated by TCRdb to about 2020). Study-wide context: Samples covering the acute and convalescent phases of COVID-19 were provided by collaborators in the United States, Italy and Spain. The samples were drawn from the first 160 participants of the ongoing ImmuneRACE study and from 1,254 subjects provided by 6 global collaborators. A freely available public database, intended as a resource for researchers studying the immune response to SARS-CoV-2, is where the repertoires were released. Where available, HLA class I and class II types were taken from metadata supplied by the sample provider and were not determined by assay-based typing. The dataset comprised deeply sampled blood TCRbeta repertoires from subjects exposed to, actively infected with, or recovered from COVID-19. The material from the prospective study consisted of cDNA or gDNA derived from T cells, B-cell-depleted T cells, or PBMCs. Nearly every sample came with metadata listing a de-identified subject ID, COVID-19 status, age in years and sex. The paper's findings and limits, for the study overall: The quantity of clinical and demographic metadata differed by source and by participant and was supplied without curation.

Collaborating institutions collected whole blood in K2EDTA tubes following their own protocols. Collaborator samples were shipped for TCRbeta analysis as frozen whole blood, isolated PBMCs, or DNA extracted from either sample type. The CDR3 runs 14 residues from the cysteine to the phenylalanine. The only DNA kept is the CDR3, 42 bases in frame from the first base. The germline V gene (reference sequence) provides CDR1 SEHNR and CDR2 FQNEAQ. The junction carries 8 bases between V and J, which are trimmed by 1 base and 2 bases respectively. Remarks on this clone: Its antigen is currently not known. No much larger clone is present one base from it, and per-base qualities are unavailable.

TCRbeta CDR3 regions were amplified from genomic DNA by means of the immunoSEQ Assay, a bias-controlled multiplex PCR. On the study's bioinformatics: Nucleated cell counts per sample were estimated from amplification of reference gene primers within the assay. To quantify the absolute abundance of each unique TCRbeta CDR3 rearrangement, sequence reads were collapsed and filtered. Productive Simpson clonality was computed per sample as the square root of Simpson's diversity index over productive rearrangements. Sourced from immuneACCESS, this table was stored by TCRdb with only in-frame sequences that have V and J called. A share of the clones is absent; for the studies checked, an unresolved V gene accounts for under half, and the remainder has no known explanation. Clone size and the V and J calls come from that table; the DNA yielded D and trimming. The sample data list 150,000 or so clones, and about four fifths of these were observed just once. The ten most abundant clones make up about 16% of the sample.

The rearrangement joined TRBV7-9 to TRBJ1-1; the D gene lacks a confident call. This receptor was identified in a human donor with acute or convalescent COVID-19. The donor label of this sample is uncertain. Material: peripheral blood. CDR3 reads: CASSLVPGNTEAFF. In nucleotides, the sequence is TGTGCCAGCAGCTTAGTACCGGGAAACACTGAAGCTTTCTTT.